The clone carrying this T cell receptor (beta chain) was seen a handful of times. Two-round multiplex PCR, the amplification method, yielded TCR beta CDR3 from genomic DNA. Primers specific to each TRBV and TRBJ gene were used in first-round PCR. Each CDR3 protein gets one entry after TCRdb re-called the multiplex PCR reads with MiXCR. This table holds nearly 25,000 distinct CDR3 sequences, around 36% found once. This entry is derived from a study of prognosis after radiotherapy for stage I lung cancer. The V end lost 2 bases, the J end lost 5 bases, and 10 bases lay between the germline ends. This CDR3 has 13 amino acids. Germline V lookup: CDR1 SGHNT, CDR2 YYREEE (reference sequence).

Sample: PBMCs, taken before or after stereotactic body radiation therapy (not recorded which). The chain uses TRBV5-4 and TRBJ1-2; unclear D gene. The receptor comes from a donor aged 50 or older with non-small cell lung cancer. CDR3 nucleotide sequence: TGTGCCAGCAGCTTCGACACTACATATGGCTACACCTTC. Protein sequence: CASSFDTTYGYTF.